Listed below are T cell receptor beta chains from one sample, sequenced in a study of identical twins. TCRdb independently ran MiXCR on the 5' RACE reads; one entry per CDR3 protein. Here the sample spans around 1.7 million distinct CDR3 sequences, under 35% being singletons. The sequenced sample was cord blood. All receptors come from a newborn girl in good health. The CDR3 runs from the conserved cysteine through the conserved F or W. The order of the fields is V gene, D gene, clone size, J gene, CDR3 protein, CDR3 DNA. D genes are given only for firm matches. The size of a clone is reported for some rows only, either as once, few or many, or as a class for expanded clones.

V gene: TRBV24-1; D gene: TRBD2; clone size: many; J gene: TRBJ2-1; CDR3 protein: CATSDLAGRRTNEQFF; CDR3 DNA: TGTGCCACCAGTGATTTGGCCGGGAGGAGGACCAATGAGCAGTTCTTC
V gene: TRBV9; D gene: TRBD2; clone size: -; J gene: TRBJ2-1; CDR3 protein: CASSVAVTSGYNEQFF; CDR3 DNA: TGTGCCAGCAGCGTAGCAGTGACTAGCGGTTACAATGAGCAGTTCTTC
V gene: TRBV4-2; D gene: TRBD1; clone size: -; J gene: TRBJ2-5; CDR3 protein: CASSQAPGTDQETQYF; CDR3 DNA: TGTGCCAGCAGCCAGGCCCCCGGGACAGACCAAGAGACCCAGTACTTC
V gene: TRBV19; D gene: -; clone size: -; J gene: TRBJ2-1; CDR3 protein: CASSSKRNEQFF; CDR3 DNA: TGTGCCAGTAGTAGCAAAAGAAATGAGCAGTTCTTC
V gene: TRBV7-6; D gene: -; clone size: few; J gene: TRBJ2-7; CDR3 protein: CASSLASGTSYEQYF; CDR3 DNA: TGTGCCAGCAGCTTAGCATCCGGGACCTCCTACGAGCAGTACTTC
V gene: TRBV18; D gene: -; clone size: -; J gene: TRBJ2-2; CDR3 protein: CASSPKGSNTGELFF; CDR3 DNA: TGTGCCAGCTCACCAAAGGGGTCGAACACCGGGGAGCTGTTTTTT
V gene: TRBV14; D gene: -; clone size: -; J gene: TRBJ2-1; CDR3 protein: CASSQGAIWSNNEQFF; CDR3 DNA: TGTGCCAGCAGCCAAGGGGCCATCTGGTCCAACAATGAGCAGTTCTTC
V gene: TRBV5-6; D gene: -; clone size: few; J gene: TRBJ2-3; CDR3 protein: CASSLRGSLSTDTQYF; CDR3 DNA: TGTGCCAGCAGCTTGAGGGGCTCCTTAAGCACAGATACGCAGTATTTT
V gene: TRBV7-2; D gene: TRBD2; clone size: few; J gene: TRBJ2-1; CDR3 protein: CASSWASGPNNEQFF; CDR3 DNA: TGTGCCAGCAGCTGGGCTAGCGGGCCAAACAATGAGCAGTTCTTC
V gene: TRBV10-3; D gene: TRBD1; clone size: few; J gene: TRBJ2-7; CDR3 protein: CAISGAGGDEQYF; CDR3 DNA: TGTGCCATCAGTGGGGCAGGGGGCGACGAGCAGTACTTC
V gene: TRBV12-3/TRBV12-4; D gene: TRBD2; clone size: many; J gene: TRBJ2-3; CDR3 protein: CASSLTSGAGTQYF; CDR3 DNA: TGTGCCAGCAGTTTAACTAGCGGTGCAGGTACGCAGTATTTT
V gene: TRBV20-1; D gene: -; clone size: -; J gene: TRBJ1-2; CDR3 protein: CSAGDGIYGYTF; CDR3 DNA: TGCAGTGCCGGAGACGGTATCTATGGCTACACCTTC
V gene: TRBV7-8; D gene: -; clone size: few; J gene: TRBJ2-1; CDR3 protein: CASSRRRVEDNEQFF; CDR3 DNA: TGTGCCAGCAGCCGAAGGCGGGTAGAGGACAATGAGCAGTTCTTC
V gene: TRBV29-1; D gene: -; clone size: few; J gene: TRBJ2-7; CDR3 protein: CSVASTGRFSYEQYF; CDR3 DNA: TGCAGCGTTGCTTCGACAGGCCGCTTCTCCTACGAGCAGTACTTC
V gene: TRBV25-1; D gene: TRBD2; clone size: -; J gene: TRBJ2-7; CDR3 protein: CASSEYGTSAYNEQYF; CDR3 DNA: TGTGCCAGCAGTGAATATGGGACTAGCGCCTACAATGAGCAGTACTTC
V gene: TRBV5-1; D gene: -; clone size: -; J gene: TRBJ2-4; CDR3 protein: CASSPVPVVAKNIQYF; CDR3 DNA: TGCGCCAGCAGCCCCGTGCCAGTGGTAGCCAAAAACATTCAGTACTTC
V gene: TRBV7-2; D gene: -; clone size: -; J gene: TRBJ1-5; CDR3 protein: CASSLGGAQGNQPQHF; CDR3 DNA: TGTGCCAGCAGCTTGGGGGGGGCCCAGGGCAATCAGCCCCAGCATTTT